This TCR beta chain was found in a study of blood T cells in healthy people across ages. Using a J-beta primer mix together with a sample-barcoded 5' primer, a second PCR was run for about 6 to 11 cycles. A template-switch adaptor with 12 random nucleotides tagged each cDNA molecule. All samples gave at least 3 million CDR3-containing paired-end reads. TCRdb re-called the 5' RACE reads with MiXCR, one entry per CDR3 protein. The sample has 700,000 to 950,000 distinct CDR3 sequences, 35% to 45% seen once; the top ten hold 20% to 25%. The CDR3 has 20 amino acids. Sample donors were healthy Caucasian individuals that came from Russia, aged 6 to 90.

The receptor comes from a woman aged 60-75 years in good health. The specimen was blood. This rearrangement joins TRBV21-1 to TRBJ1-5; TRBD1, the table's D call, was not compared with the DNA. TRBV21-1 is an annotated pseudogene. The CDR3 coding sequence is TGTGCCAGCAGCAAAGAAAGGATGACAGGCCTTGATGGTGACAATCAGCCCCAGCATTTT. This translates into CASSKERMTGLDGDNQPQHF.